The 23 T cell receptor beta chains reported below all come from one sample, sequenced in a study of blood T cell repertoires in COVID-19. Assay used: immunoSEQ multiplex PCR; TCRdb lists only in-frame clones, some missing. The sample records about 210,000 clones, 80% to 90% being singletons. The specimen was peripheral blood. These receptors were obtained from a woman older than 75 with COVID-19, enrolled during active disease.

The CDR3 DNA reads TGTGCCAGCAGCTTGGGGTTGTCATCGCGAAACGGGGAGCTGTTTTTT. It is translated as CASSLGLSSRNGELFF. The genes are TRBV5-4 and TRBJ2-2, with D hard to call. This CDR3 comprises 16 residues. Trimming removed 0 bases at V and 7 bases at J, with 16 bases between. CDR1 and CDR2 (germline): SGHNT, YYREEE (reference sequence).

This CDR3 reads CASSGLIEANQPQHF. The DNA for the CDR3 is TGTGCCAGCAGTGGCCTCATAGAGGCAAATCAGCCCCAGCATTTT. The rearrangement links TRBV28 to TRBJ1-5; D not resolved. Trimming shortened V by 5 bases and J by 4 bases, and 15 bases separated the two germline ends. Germline CDR1 is MDHEN and CDR2 is SYDVKM. The length of the CDR3 is 15 residues.

The chain links TRBV9 to TRBJ1-1; D is perhaps TRBD1 (5 bases). This CDR3 region has 13 residues. V lost 3 bases and J 8 bases, leaving 14 bases between the germline ends. Per germline, CDR1 SGDLS and CDR2 YYNGEE. CDR3 nucleotides: TGTGCCAGCAGCGCCGCTCGCAGGGAAGAAGCTTTCTTT. Residues: CASSAARREEAFF.

This clone was detected only a few times. The chain uses TRBV27 and TRBJ2-3; 11 nucleotides match TRBD2. With 3 bases clipped from V and 4 bases from J, the junction kept 15 bases outside the gene matches. CDR3 length equals 19 residues. Germline lookup yields CDR1 MNHEY and CDR2 SMNVEV (reference sequence). The CDR3 region is CASSFQKRATSGAADTQYF. The CDR3 DNA reads as TGTGCCAGCAGTTTCCAGAAAAGAGCGACTAGCGGGGCCGCAGATACGCAGTATTTT.

The chain has TRBV7-2 and TRBJ2-3; D remains ambiguous. This CDR3 region has 13 residues. Germline CDR1 reads SGHTA; CDR2 reads FQGNSA. Trimming cost V 4 bases and J 2 bases, with 7 bases left between them. The CDR3 is CASSSTPTDTQYF. CDR3 in DNA: TGTGCCAGCAGCTCGACTCCCACAGATACGCAGTATTTT.

The rearrangement links TRBV12-3 or TRBV12-4 to TRBJ1-1; TRBD1 aligns across 10 bases. Trimming took 4 bases from V and 6 from J; bases not matched to a gene: 2. The CDR3 spans 13 residues. CDR3 bases: TGTGCCAGCAGTTCGACAGGGGGCGCTGAAGCTTTCTTT. It is translated as CASSSTGGAEAFF.

Details on this clone: Other nucleotide sequences in the sample specify the same CDR3. V and J are TRBV7-2 and TRBJ2-1; D gene ambiguous. The CDR3 covers 13 residues. Deletions cut 5 bases from V and 5 bases from J, with 10 bases between. Germline CDR1 SGHTA, CDR2 FQGNSA. Here the CDR3 DNA reads TGTGCCAGCAGCCTCGGTCCTGACAATGAGCAGTTCTTC. This gives the protein CASSLGPDNEQFF.

V and J are TRBV30 and TRBJ2-5; D not resolved. Germline V gives CDR1 GTSNPN, CDR2 SVGIG (reference sequence). The ends were cut back, 2 bases at V and 5 bases at J, with 21 bases in the middle. The CDR3 spans 16 residues. CDR3 in amino acids: CAWSLAGRYNRETQYF. CDR3 DNA: TGTGCCTGGAGTCTGGCAGGCCGCTACAATAGGGAGACCCAGTACTTC.

The rearrangement links TRBV19 to TRBJ2-7, with 8 bases fitting TRBD2. The V gene end was trimmed by 10 bases and the J gene end by 6 bases; junction bases not matched to a gene: 8. The CDR3 extends over 12 amino acids. Germline-derived CDR1 and CDR2 are LNHDA and SQIVND (reference sequence). CDR3 sequence: CATGTRRLEQYF. DNA of the CDR3: TGTGCCACCGGGACTAGACGCCTCGAGCAGTACTTC.

This clone has just a few counts. The CDR3 loop reads CAISGSTVSYEQYF. The CDR3 DNA follows: TGTGCCATCAGTGGGTCCACAGTTTCCTACGAGCAGTACTTC. This chain links TRBV10-3 with TRBJ2-7; D is unclear. The CDR3 covers 14 residues. Germline values: CDR1 ENHRY, CDR2 SYGVKD. The V gene lost 4 bases and the J gene lost 1 base, with 11 bases spanning the gap.

The CDR3 region is CASSPLASGGAGEQFF. The CDR3 nucleotides are TGCGCCAGCAGCCCTCTGGCTAGCGGGGGGGCCGGTGAGCAGTTCTTC. The J gene is TRBJ2-1, the V gene TRBV5-1; the match to TRBD2 covers 12 bases. The CDR3 contains 16 residues. Losses at the gene ends were 4 bases for V and 9 bases for J; bases not matched to a gene: 11. Per the germline V gene, CDR1 is SGHRS and CDR2 is YFSETQ. Full variable domain (outside the CDR3, taken from reference TRBV5-1 and TRBJ2-1): KAGVTQTPRYLIKTRGQQVTLSCSPISGHRSVSWYQQTPGQGLQFLFEYFSETQRNKGNFPGRFSGRQFSNSRSEMNVSTLELGDSALYLCASSPLASGGAGEQFFGPGTRLTVL.

The rearrangement links TRBV21-1 to TRBJ2-7; whether TRBD2, the table's D call, matches the DNA was not checked. TRBV21-1 is shown as a pseudogene. This CDR3 has 15 amino acids. The CDR3 region is CASSKDWRGVDEQYF. The CDR3 DNA sequence: TGTGCCAGCAGCAAAGACTGGCGGGGGGTCGACGAGCAGTACTTC.

The rearrangement links TRBV13 to TRBJ1-3; D remains ambiguous. This CDR3 is built from 12 residues. Trimming took 3 bases from V and 7 from J, leaving 7 bases between them. The germline CDR1 and CDR2 sequences are PRHDT and FYEKMQ (reference sequence). CDR3 in DNA: TGTGCCAGCAGCTTTCCACGGAACACCATATATTTT. It specifies CASSFPRNTIYF.

This chain connects TRBV30 to TRBJ2-4, with a tentative D call TRBD1 (5 bases). The CDR3 contains 19 residues. Germline CDR1 is GTSNPN and CDR2 is SVGIG (reference sequence). V lost 3 bases and J lost 0, with 24 bases in between. CDR3 in DNA: TGTGCCTGGAGCGCCCAGGGTGGGTGGGTACCGCAAGCCAAAAACATTCAGTACTTC. Protein product: CAWSAQGGWVPQAKNIQYF.

V usage is TRBV19 and J usage is TRBJ1-1; 10 nucleotides match TRBD1. Germline CDR1 reads LNHDA; CDR2 reads SQIVND (reference sequence). The ends lost 5 bases at V and 0 bases at J; junction bases unmatched: 15. The length of the CDR3 is 19 residues. Written as DNA, the CDR3 is TGTGCCAGTAGTCGGGTTTTCTCGGGACAGGGGCCAGTGAACACTGAAGCTTTCTTT. Translation: CASSRVFSGQGPVNTEAFF.

This sequence joins TRBV3-1 (or the pseudogene TRBV3-2) and TRBJ2-2; the match to TRBD2 covers 7 bases. This CDR3 has 15 amino acids. The J segment lost 5 bases and the V segment lost 3 bases, leaving 6 bases of the junction unmatched. CDR1 is LGHDT, CDR2 YNNKEL, per germline (reference sequence). The CDR3 protein is CASSQRGLVTGELFF. DNA of the CDR3: TGTGCCAGCAGCCAGCGCGGACTAGTAACCGGGGAGCTGTTTTTT.

The J gene is TRBJ2-7, the V gene TRBV5-1, with D maybe TRBD2 (6 bases). This CDR3 contains 15 residues. Germline values: CDR1 SGHRS, CDR2 YFSETQ. V was trimmed by 2 bases and J by 0 bases, leaving 12 bases between them. DNA for the CDR3: TGCGCCAGCAGCTTAGGGACTCCCAGCTCCTACGAGCAGTACGTC. Translating gives CASSLGTPSSYEQYV.

The V and J genes are TRBV18 and TRBJ2-7; 12 nucleotides line up with TRBD1. Germline CDR1 reads KGHSH; CDR2 reads LQKENI. V dropped 5 bases and J dropped 4; count of bases not matched to a gene: 9. This CDR3 is 16 amino acids long. Written as DNA, the CDR3 is TGTGCCAGCTCATCCGGGGGGACAGGGGGCAAATACGAGCAGTACGTC. This codes for CASSSGGTGGKYEQYV.

This clone was counted once. This chain links TRBV15 with TRBJ1-5; D gene uncertain. The CDR3 is made up of 16 amino acids. The germline V gene encodes CDR1 LNHNV and CDR2 YYDKDF (reference sequence). V was clipped by 1 base and J by 3 bases, with 13 bases between them. The CDR3 region has the DNA TGTGCCACCAGCAGAGGGGAGGGAACTAACAATCAGCCCCAGCATTTT. The encoded protein is CATSRGEGTNNQPQHF.

This CDR3 reads CASSVTPGTGADYTF. The CDR3 bases are TGTGCCAGTAGTGTCACCCCCGGGACAGGGGCTGACTACACCTTC. The chain carries TRBV19 and TRBJ1-2; 10 nucleotides match TRBD1. V dropped 5 bases and J dropped 10; count of bases not matched to a gene: 13. The CDR3 has 15 amino acids. Per the germline V gene, CDR1 is LNHDA and CDR2 is SQIVND (reference sequence).

The chain is built from TRBV7-2 and TRBJ2-5, with 11 bases matching TRBD1. The V gene's germline CDR1 is SGHTA and CDR2 FQGNSA. Trimming removed 1 base from V and 5 bases from J; junction bases left unmatched: 6. The CDR3 consists of 16 residues. CDR3 nucleotides: TGTGCCAGCAGCTTAGGATTGGACAGGGGGCTCGAGACCCAGTACTTC. It translates to CASSLGLDRGLETQYF.

The rearrangement uses TRBV3-1 (or the pseudogene TRBV3-2) and TRBJ2-1, with D perhaps matching TRBD2 (5 bases). This CDR3 contains 15 residues. Germline V gives CDR1 LGHDT, CDR2 YNNKEL (reference sequence). Trimming stripped 4 bases from V and 7 bases from J, with 17 bases between. The DNA of the CDR3 is TGTGCCAGCAGCCCGGGAACGGCCCGGGCGAATGAGCAGTTCTTC. Translating gives CASSPGTARANEQFF.

This rearrangement joins TRBV6-5 to TRBJ1-2; no definite D call. The CDR3 sequence is 14 residues long. Germline V gives CDR1 MNHEY, CDR2 SVGAGI. The CDR3 nucleotides read TGTGCGTCGACCTCCCCGAGGGCCGGAAATGGCTACACCTTC. This translates into CASTSPRAGNGYTF.